This TCR beta chain was sequenced for a study of blood T cell repertoires in COVID-19. About the research overall: From the United States, Italy and Spain came samples of acute and convalescent COVID-19. Sample material is recorded as cDNA or gDNA derived from T cells, B-cell-depleted T cells, or PBMCs.

Seattle cases were enrolled at active infection and followed longitudinally. Produced via immunoSEQ multiplex PCR; TCRdb's table is partial and in-frame only. In the table there are about 180,000 clones, around 87% of which are singletons. V was clipped by 10 bases and J by 3 bases, with 12 bases between them. The CDR3 runs to 12 residues. The germline CDR1 and CDR2 sequences are SEHNR and FQNEAQ (reference sequence). The V call is TRBV7-9, the J call TRBJ1-1; D is possibly TRBD1 (5 bases). The receptor comes from an older woman with COVID-19, enrolled during active disease. Material: peripheral blood. CDR3 sequence (DNA): TGTGCCACGGGAGGGGTAGACACTGAAGCTTTCTTT. Translating gives CATGGVDTEAFF.